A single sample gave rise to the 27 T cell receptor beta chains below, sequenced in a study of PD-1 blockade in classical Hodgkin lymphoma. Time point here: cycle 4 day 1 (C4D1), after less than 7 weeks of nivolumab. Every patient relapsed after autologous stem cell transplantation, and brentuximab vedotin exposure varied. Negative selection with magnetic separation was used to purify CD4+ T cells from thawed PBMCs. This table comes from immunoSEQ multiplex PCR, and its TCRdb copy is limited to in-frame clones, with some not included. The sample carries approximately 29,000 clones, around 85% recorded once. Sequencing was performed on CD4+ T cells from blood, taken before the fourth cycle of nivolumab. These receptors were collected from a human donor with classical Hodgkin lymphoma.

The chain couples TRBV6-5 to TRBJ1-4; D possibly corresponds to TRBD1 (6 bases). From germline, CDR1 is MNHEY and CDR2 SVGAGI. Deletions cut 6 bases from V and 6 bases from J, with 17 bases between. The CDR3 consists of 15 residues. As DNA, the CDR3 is TGTGCCAGCAGACCAACAGGGAAGCTAGATGAAAAACTGTTTTTT. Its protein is CASRPTGKLDEKLFF.

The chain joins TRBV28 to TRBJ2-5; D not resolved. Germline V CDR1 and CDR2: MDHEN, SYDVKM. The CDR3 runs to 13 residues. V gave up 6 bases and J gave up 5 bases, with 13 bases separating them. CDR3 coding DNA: TGTGCCAGCAGCCCTAGGGTAGGGGAGACCCAGTACTTC. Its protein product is CASSPRVGETQYF.

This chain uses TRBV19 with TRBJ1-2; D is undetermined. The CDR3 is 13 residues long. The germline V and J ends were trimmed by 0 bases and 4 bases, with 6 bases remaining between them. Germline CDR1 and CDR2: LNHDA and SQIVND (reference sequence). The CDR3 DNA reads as TGTGCCAGTAGTATAGATTACAGCTATGGCTACACCTTC. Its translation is CASSIDYSYGYTF.

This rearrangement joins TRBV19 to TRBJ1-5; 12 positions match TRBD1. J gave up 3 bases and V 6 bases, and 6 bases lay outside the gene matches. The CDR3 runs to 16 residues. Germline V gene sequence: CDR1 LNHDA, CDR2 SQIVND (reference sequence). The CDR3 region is CASRDPGQGANQPQHF. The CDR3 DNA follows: TGTGCCAGTAGGGATCCGGGACAGGGGGCCAATCAGCCCCAGCATTTT.

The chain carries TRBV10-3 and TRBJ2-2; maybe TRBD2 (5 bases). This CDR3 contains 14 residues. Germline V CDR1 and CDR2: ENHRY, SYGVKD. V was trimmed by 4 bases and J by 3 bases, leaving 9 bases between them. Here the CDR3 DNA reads TGTGCCATCAGTGGAGGGTGGGACACCGGGGAGCTGTTTTTT. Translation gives CAISGGWDTGELFF.

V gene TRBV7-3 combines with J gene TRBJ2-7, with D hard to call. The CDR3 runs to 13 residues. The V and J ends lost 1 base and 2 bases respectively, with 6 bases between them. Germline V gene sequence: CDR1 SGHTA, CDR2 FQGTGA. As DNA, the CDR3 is TGTGCCAGCAGCTTAAGCCCGGCCTACGAGCAGTACTTC. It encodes CASSLSPAYEQYF.

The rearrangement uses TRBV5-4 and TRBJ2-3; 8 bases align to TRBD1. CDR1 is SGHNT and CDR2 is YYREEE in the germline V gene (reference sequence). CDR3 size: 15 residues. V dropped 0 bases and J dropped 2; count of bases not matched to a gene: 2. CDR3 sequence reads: CASSLAQGATDTQYF. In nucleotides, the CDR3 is TGTGCCAGCAGCTTGGCCCAGGGGGCCACAGATACGCAGTATTTT.

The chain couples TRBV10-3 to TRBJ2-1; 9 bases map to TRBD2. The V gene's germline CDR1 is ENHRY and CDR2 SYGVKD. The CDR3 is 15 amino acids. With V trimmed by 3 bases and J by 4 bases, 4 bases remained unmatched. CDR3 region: CAISDRSGSYNEQFF. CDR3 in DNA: TGTGCCATCAGTGACCGTAGCGGGAGTTACAATGAGCAGTTCTTC.

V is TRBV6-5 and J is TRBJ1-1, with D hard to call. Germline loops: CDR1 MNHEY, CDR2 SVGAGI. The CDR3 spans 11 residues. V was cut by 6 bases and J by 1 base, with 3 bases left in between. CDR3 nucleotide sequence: TGTGCCAGCAGCAAGAACACTGAAGCTTTCTTT. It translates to CASSKNTEAFF.

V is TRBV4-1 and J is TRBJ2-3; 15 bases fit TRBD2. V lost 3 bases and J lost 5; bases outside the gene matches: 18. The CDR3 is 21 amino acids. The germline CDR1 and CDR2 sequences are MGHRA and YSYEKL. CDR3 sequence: CASSQDTGWGLAGGPEDTQYF. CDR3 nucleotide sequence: TGCGCCAGCAGCCAGGACACCGGGTGGGGACTAGCGGGGGGACCCGAAGATACGCAGTATTTT.

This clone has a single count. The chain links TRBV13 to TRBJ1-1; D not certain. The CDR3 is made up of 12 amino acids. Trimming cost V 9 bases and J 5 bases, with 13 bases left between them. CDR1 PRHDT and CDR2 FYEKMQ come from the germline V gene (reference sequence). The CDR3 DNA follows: TGTGCCAGTCAGTTTCGGGTAACTGAAGCTTTCTTT. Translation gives CASQFRVTEAFF.

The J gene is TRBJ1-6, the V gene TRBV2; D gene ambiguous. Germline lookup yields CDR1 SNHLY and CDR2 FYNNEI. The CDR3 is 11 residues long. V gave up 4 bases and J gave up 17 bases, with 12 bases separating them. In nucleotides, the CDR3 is TGTGCCAGCAGTGGGGGTACTACAATCCACTTT. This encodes CASSGGTTIHF. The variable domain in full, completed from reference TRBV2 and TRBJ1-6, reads EPEVTQTPSHQVTQMGQEVILRCVPISNHLYFYWYRQILGQKVEFLVSFYNNEISEKSEIFDDQFSVERPDGSNFTLKIRSTKLEDSAMYFCASSGGTTIHFGNGTRLTVT.

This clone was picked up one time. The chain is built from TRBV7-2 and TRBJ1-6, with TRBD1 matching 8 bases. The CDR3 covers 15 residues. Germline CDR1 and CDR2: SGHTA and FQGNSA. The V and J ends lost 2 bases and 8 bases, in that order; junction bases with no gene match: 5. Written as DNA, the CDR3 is TGTGCCAGCAGCTTACGAGGGACAGGTTATTCACCCCTCCACTTT. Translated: CASSLRGTGYSPLHF.

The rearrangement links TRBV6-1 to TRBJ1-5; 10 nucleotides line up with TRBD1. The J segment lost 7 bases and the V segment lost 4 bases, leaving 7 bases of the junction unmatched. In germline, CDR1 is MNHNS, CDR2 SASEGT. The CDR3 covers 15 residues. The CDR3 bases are TGTGCCAGCAGTGTGACAGGGGGCGTGGGACAGCCCCAGCATTTT. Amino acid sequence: CASSVTGGVGQPQHF.

The CDR3 DNA sequence: TGTGCCAGCAGCCAAGTTGGACTAGCGGGTTACAATGAGCAGTTCTTC. It is translated as CASSQVGLAGYNEQFF. The chain uses TRBV4-2 and TRBJ2-1; 11 nucleotides agree with TRBD2. The V and J ends lost 1 base and 4 bases, in that order; junction bases with no gene match: 3. Germline V gene sequence: CDR1 LGHNA, CDR2 YNFKEQ. This CDR3 spans 16 amino acids.

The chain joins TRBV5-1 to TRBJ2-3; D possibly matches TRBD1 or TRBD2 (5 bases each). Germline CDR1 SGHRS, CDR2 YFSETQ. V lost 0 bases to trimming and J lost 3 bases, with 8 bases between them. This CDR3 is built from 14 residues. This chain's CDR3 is CASSLGGMTDTQYF. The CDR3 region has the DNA TGCGCCAGCAGCTTGGGGGGGATGACAGATACGCAGTATTTT.

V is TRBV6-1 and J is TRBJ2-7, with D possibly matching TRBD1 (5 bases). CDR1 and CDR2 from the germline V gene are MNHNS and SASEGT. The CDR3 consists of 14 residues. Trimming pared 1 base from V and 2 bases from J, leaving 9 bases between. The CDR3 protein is CASSEGGKPYEQYF. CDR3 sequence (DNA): TGTGCCAGCAGTGAAGGGGGCAAGCCCTACGAGCAGTACTTC.

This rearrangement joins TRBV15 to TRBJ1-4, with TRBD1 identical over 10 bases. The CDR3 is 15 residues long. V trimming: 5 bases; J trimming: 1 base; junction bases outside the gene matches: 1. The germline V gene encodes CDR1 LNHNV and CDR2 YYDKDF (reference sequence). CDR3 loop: CATSGQGVTNEKLFF. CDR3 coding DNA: TGTGCCACCAGCGGACAGGGGGTAACTAATGAAAAACTGTTTTTT.

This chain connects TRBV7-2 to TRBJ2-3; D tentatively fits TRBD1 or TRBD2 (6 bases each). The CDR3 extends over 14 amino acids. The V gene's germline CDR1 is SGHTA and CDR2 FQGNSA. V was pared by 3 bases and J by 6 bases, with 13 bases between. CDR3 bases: TGTGCCAGCAGCTTCGGATGGGGGGCCGATACGCAGTATTTT. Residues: CASSFGWGADTQYF.

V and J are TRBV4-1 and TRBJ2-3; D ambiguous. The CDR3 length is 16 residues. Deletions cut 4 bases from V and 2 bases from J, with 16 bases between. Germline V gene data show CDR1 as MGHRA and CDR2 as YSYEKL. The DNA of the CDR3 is TGCGCCAGCAGCCCCCTCCCGTTCCAGACCACAGATACGCAGTATTTT. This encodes CASSPLPFQTTDTQYF.

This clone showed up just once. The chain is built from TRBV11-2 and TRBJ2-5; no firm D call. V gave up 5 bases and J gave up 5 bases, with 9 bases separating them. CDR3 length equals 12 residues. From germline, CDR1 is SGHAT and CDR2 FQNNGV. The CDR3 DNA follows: TGTGCCAGCAGCGTCTTAGGGGAGACCCAGTACTTC. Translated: CASSVLGETQYF. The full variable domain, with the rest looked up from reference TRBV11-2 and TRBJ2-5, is EAGVAQSPRYKIIEKRQSVAFWCNPISGHATLYWYQQILGQGPKLLIQFQNNGVVDDSQLPKDRFSAERLKGVDSTLKIQPAKLEDSAVYLCASSVLGETQYFGPGTRLLVL.

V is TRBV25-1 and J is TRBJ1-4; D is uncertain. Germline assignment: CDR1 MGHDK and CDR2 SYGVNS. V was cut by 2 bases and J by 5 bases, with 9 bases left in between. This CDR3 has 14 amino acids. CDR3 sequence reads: CASSEDLNNEKLFF. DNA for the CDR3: TGTGCCAGCAGTGAAGACCTCAACAATGAAAAACTGTTTTTT.

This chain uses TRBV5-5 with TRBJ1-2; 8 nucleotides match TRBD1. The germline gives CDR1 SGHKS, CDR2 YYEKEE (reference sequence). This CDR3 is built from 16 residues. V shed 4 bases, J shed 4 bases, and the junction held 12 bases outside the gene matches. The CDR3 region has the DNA TGTGCCAGCAGCCGAACCGTTGACAGGGGAATCTATGGCTACACCTTC. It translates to CASSRTVDRGIYGYTF.

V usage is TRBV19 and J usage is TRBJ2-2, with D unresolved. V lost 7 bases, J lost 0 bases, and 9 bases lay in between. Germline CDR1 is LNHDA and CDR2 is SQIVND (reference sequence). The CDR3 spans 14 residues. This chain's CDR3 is CASKRTSNTGELFF. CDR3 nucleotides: TGTGCCAGTAAACGTACTTCGAACACCGGGGAGCTGTTTTTT.

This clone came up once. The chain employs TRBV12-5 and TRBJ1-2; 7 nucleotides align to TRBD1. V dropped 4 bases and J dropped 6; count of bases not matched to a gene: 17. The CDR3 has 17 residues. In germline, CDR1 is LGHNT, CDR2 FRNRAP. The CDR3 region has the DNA TGTGCTAGTGGTTCCCCTTGGATGAGAGGACAGGTCGATGGCTACACCTTC. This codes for CASGSPWMRGQVDGYTF. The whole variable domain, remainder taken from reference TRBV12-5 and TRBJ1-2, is DARVTQTPRHKVTEMGQEVTMRCQPILGHNTVFWYRQTMMQGLELLAYFRNRAPLDDSGMPKDRFSAEMPDATLATLKIQPSEPRDSAVYFCASGSPWMRGQVDGYTFGSGTRLTVV.

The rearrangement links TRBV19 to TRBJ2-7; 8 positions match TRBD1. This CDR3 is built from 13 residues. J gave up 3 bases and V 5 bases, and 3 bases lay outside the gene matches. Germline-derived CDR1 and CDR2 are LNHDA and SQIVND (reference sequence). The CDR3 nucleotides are TGTGCCAGTAGTGAGGGACAGGACTACGAGCAGTACTTC. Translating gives CASSEGQDYEQYF.

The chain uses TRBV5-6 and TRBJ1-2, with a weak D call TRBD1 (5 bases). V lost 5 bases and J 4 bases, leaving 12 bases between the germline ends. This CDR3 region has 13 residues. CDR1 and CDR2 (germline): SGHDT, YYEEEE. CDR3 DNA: TGTGCCAGCAGTTACGGGACTCTCTATGGCTACACCTTC. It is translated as CASSYGTLYGYTF.